Listed below are T cell receptor beta chains from one sample, sequenced in a study of cytomegalovirus exposure and HLA in healthy donors. Assay: immunoSEQ multiplex PCR; the TCRdb copy retains only in-frame clones and omits some. The data hold approximately 120,000 clones, with 81% observed a single time. The sample consisted of PBMCs. The receptors come from a young man in good health and CMV-seronegative. Both conserved end residues are part of each CDR3. A D gene is named only where the DNA matches it firmly. Some rows mark clone size as missing; the rest say once, few, many or name a class of expanded clone.

TRBV9 - - CASSVGTELNSPLHF
TRBV7-9 - - CASSLGDSNQPQHF
TRBV7-9 once - CASSLSTGAYEQYF
TRBV6-1 - - CASSENSNLNYGYTF
TRBV5-1 - - CASSFATGSTSSGNTIYF
TRBV6-1 - - CASQTGIRDTQYF
TRBV28 - TRBD2 CASSSYSGGRDTQYF
TRBV5-1 - TRBD1 CASSWPGTGDEQYF
TRBV11-2 - TRBD2 CASSPTAGGPYNEQFF
TRBV28 - - CASSLSGAPNQPQHF
TRBV6-6 - TRBD1 CASRPGQGALSTEAFF
TRBV19 few TRBD1 CATAGTGGSPLHF
TRBV15 - - CATSRDRGTTNYGYTF
TRBV19 - TRBD1 CASRSRDRGINSPLHF
TRBV5-1 - - CASSFLQDGSEQYF
TRBV5-4 few - CASSLVGAPGKLFF
TRBV6-1 - - CASRGASSYNEQFF
TRBV7-6 - - CASSPLGSNTEAFF
TRBV7-2 - - CASSLERGTEAFF
TRBV19 once TRBD2 CASSSESGGRTGELFF
TRBV12-5 - - CASGIWASNTEAFF
TRBV5-1 - TRBD1 CASSLTGPNSPLHF
TRBV12-5 - - CASGLDGVGPTGYTF
TRBV11-1 - - CASSLVAGVIGRDTEAFF
TRBV10-2 - - CASSETGDNQPQHF
TRBV9 few - CASSPTGVGTGNTIYF
TRBV2 - - CASSERRNRETQYF
TRBV2 - - CASSESRQGNQPQHF
TRBV27 - TRBD2 CASSTNLLAATPNEQFF
TRBV4-2 few - CASSPMGGGLSQETQYF
TRBV7-2 - - CASSTRRQDTEAFF
TRBV27 - - CASSLIGGGRTYEQYF
TRBV5-1 - TRBD2 CASSLVSGVAKNIQYF
TRBV29-1 - - CSVRLTTNEKLFF
TRBV7-9 - TRBD1 CASSFAGGGTEAFF
TRBV2 - TRBD1 CASSRQGSNYGYTF
TRBV18 - - CASSPYGGTVNTGELFF
TRBV4-1 - - CASSQQQDLNTEAFF
TRBV7-2 - TRBD1 CASSQGGVLGTEAFF
TRBV27 - TRBD1 CASSRIDRGDYEQYF
TRBV25-1 - TRBD1 CASSFGQAEAFF
TRBV11-2 - TRBD1 CASSSGQGITETQYF
TRBV6-6 few TRBD2 CASSYSTSGETQYF
TRBV5-1 - - CASSLASSRRTDTQYF
TRBV9 - TRBD1 CASSVPRGRGPFAF
TRBV7-9 - TRBD1 CSSSSEVQGAGTEAFF
TRBV27 medium-sized - CASSPYLGGDTEAFF
TRBV7-6 - - CASSFGQLFGYEQYF